These 5 T cell receptor beta chains were all obtained from the same sample, sequenced in a study of synovial regulatory T cells in juvenile arthritis. Assay used: immunoSEQ multiplex PCR; TCRdb lists only in-frame clones, some missing. This sample's clone table lists about 10,000 clones. Material: Treg cells from blood. Subset described: remaining (HLA-DR-negative) circulating blood Treg cells. The receptors stem from a donor aged 2 to 35 with juvenile idiopathic arthritis.

V usage is TRBV7-6 and J usage is TRBJ1-1; TCRdb names TRBD1, which stays unverified in the absence of DNA. The germline CDR1 and CDR2 sequences are SGHVS and FNYEAQ. The CDR3 covers 16 residues. DNA was not recorded. CDR3 amino acids: CASSRGQGRANTEAFF.

The chain links TRBV7-9 to TRBJ2-2. The CDR3 is made up of 16 amino acids. No DNA appears here. Germline lookup yields CDR1 SEHNR and CDR2 FQNEAQ (reference sequence). This chain's CDR3 is CASSQGQRANTGELFF. Full variable domain (outside the CDR3, taken from reference TRBV7-9 and TRBJ2-2): DTGVSQNPRHKITKRGQNVTFRCDPISEHNRLYWYRQTLGQGPEFLTYFQNEAQLEKSRLLSDRFSAERPKGSFSTLEIQRTEQGDSAMYLCASSQGQRANTGELFFGEGSRLTVL.

V gene TRBV19 combines with J gene TRBJ2-5. Per germline, CDR1 LNHDA and CDR2 SQIVND (reference sequence). The CDR3 has 12 amino acids. No DNA is given. The CDR3 region is CASSIEGETQYF.

The genes are TRBV5-8 and TRBJ1-2; the TCRdb D gene call, TRBD1, has no DNA to confirm it. This CDR3 contains 14 residues. No DNA was logged. CDR1 is SGHTS, CDR2 YDEGEE, per germline. CDR3: CASKRGQGGYGYTF.

The chain employs TRBV5-6 and TRBJ1-3. Germline V gene data show CDR1 as SGHDT and CDR2 as YYEEEE. The CDR3 length is 13 residues. Only the protein sequence is given. CDR3 protein: CASSLVAGNTIYF.